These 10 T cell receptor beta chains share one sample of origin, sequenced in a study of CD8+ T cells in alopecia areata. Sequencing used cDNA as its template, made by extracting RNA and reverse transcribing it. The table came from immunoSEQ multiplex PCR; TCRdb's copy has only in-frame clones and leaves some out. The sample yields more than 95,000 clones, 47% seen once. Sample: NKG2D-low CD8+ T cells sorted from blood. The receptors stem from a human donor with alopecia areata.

CDR3 sequence (DNA): TGTGCCAGCAGAATTAGCGGGACTAGCACAGATACGCAGTATTTT. Its protein is CASRISGTSTDTQYF. This chain joins TRBV28 and TRBJ2-3; 8 bases align to TRBD2. The CDR3 contains 15 residues. In germline, CDR1 is MDHEN, CDR2 SYDVKM. V was pared by 6 bases and J by 0 bases, with 5 bases of the junction left unmatched.

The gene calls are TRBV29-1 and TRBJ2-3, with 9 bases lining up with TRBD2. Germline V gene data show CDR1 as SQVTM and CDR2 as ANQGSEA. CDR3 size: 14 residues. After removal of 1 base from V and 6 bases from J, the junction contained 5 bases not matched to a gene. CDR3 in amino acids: CSVEGASGTDTQYF. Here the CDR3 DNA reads TGCAGCGTTGAAGGGGCTAGCGGGACGGATACGCAGTATTTT.

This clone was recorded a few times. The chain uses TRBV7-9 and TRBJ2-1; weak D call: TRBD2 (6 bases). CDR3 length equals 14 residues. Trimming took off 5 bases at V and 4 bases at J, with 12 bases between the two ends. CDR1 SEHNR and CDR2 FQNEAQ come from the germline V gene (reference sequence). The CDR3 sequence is CASSRISGYNEQFF. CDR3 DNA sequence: TGTGCCAGCAGCCGCATTAGCGGTTACAATGAGCAGTTCTTC.

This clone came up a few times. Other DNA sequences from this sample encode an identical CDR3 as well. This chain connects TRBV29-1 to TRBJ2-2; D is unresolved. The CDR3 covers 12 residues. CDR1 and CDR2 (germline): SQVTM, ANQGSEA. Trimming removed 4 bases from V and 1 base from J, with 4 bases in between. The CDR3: CSVVRNTGELFF. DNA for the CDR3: TGCAGCGTTGTTCGGAACACCGGGGAGCTGTTTTTT.

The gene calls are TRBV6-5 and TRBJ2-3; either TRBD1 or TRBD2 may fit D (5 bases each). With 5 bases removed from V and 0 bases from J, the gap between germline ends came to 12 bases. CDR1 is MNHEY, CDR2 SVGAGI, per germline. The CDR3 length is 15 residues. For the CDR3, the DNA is TGTGCCAGCAGTGGGACGGAGACTAGCACAGATACGCAGTATTTT. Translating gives CASSGTETSTDTQYF.

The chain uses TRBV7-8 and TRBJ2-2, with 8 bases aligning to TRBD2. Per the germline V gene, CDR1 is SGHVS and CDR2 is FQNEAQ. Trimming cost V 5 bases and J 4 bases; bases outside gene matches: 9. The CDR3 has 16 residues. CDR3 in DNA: TGTGCCAGCAGCCAGCCGCGGGGGGCTAGCACCGGGGAGCTGTTTTTT. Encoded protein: CASSQPRGASTGELFF.

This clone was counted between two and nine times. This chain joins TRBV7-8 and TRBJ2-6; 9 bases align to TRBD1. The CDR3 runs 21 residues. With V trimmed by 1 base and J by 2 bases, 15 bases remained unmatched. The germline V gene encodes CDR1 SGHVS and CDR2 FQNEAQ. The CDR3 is CASSLVPRRDRVFAGANVLTF. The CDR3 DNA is TGTGCCAGCAGCTTAGTACCACGAAGGGACAGGGTGTTCGCTGGGGCCAACGTCCTGACTTTC.

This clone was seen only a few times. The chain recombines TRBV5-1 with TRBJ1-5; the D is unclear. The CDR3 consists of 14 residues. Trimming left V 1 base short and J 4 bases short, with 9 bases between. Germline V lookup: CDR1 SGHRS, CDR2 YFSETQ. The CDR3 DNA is TGCGCCAGCAGCTTGACTACCGGGAATCAGCCCCAGCATTTT. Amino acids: CASSLTTGNQPQHF.

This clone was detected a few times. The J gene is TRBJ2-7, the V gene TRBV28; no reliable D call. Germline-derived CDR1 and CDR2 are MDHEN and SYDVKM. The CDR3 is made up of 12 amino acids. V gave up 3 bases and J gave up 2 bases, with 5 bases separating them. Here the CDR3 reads CASSFRAYEQYF. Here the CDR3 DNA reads TGTGCCAGCAGTTTCCGGGCCTACGAGCAGTACTTC.

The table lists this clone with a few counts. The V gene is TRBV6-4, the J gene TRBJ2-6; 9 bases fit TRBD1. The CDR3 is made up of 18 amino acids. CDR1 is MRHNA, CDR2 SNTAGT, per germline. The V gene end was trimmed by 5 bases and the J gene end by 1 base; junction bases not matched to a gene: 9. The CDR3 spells CASSPGTGSHSGANVLTF. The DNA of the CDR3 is TGTGCCAGCAGTCCCGGGACAGGGTCCCATTCTGGGGCCAACGTCCTGACTTTC.